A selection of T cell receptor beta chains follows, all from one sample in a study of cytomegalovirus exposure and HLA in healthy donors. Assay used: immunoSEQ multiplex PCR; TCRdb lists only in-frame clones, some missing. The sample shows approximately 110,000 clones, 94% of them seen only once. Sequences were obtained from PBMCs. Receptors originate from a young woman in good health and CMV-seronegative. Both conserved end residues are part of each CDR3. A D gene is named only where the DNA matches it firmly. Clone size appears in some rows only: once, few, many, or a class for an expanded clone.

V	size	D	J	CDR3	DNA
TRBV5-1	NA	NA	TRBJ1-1	CASSMTLLNTEAFF	TGCGCCAGCAGTATGACACTTTTGAACACTGAAGCTTTCTTT
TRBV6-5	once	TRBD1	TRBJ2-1	CASSYGTGYNEQFF	TGTGCCAGCAGTTACGGGACAGGGTACAATGAGCAGTTCTTC
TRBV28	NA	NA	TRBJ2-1	CASRGPGVLEQFF	TGTGCCAGCAGGGGGCCCGGCGTTCTTGAGCAGTTCTTC
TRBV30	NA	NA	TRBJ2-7	CAWMRQAYSYEQYF	TGTGCCTGGATGAGACAGGCCTACTCCTACGAGCAGTACTTC
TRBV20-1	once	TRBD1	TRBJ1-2	CSAKIQGGYTF	TGCAGTGCTAAAATACAGGGGGGCTACACCTTC
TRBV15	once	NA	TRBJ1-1	CATSARAMNTEAFF	TGTGCCACCAGCGCCAGGGCGATGAACACTGAAGCTTTCTTT
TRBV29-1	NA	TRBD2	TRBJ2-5	CSAPGLGWQETQYF	TGCAGCGCCCCGGGACTAGGGTGGCAAGAGACCCAGTACTTC
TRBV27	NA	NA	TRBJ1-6	CASSFIIGAVVNSPLHF	TGTGCCAGCAGTTTTATTATAGGGGCAGTTGTTAATTCACCCCTCCACTTT
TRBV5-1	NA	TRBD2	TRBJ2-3	CASSYRTSGRLDTQYF	TGCGCCAGCAGCTACAGGACTAGCGGGAGATTAGATACGCAGTATTTT
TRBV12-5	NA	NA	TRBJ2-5	CASGRQTQETQYF	TGTGCTAGTGGTCGACAGACCCAAGAGACCCAGTACTTC
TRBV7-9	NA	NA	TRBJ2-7	CASSHTVYEQYF	TGTGCCAGCAGCCACACCGTCTACGAGCAGTACTTC
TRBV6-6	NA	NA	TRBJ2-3	CASSLAGDIPGTQYF	TGTGCCAGCAGTTTGGCGGGCGACATCCCGGGTACGCAGTATTTT
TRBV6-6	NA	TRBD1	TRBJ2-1	CASRRQGDEQFF	TGTGCCAGCAGAAGACAGGGAGACGAGCAGTTCTTC
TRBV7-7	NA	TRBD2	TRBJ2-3	CASSPGLAGAGDTQYF	TGTGCCAGCAGCCCGGGACTAGCGGGGGCGGGAGATACGCAGTATTTT
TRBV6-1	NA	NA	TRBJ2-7	CASSANPNQGLAPYEQYF	TGTGCCAGCAGTGCAAATCCCAACCAGGGGTTAGCACCCTACGAGCAGTACTTC
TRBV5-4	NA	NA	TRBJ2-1	CASRGGGFNEQFF	TGTGCCAGCAGGGGAGGGGGTTTCAATGAGCAGTTCTTC
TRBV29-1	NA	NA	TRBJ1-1	CSVSAGVGTEAFF	TGCAGCGTCTCGGCAGGGGTAGGCACTGAAGCTTTCTTT
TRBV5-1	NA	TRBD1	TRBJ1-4	CASSLTGAVNEKLFF	TGCGCCAGCAGCTTAACAGGGGCGGTTAATGAAAAACTGTTTTTT
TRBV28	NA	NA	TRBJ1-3	CASTGGGHSGNTIYF	TGTGCCAGCACGGGGGGGGGCCACTCTGGAAACACCATATATTTT
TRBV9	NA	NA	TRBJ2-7	CASSVGGPEVNYEQYF	TGTGCCAGCAGCGTAGGGGGGCCAGAAGTAAACTACGAGCAGTACTTC
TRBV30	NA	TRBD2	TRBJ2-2	CAWRRLAGATGELFF	TGTGCCTGGAGAAGACTAGCGGGAGCGACCGGGGAGCTGTTTTTT
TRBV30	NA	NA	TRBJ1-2	CAWSSAQGYGYTF	TGTGCCTGGAGTTCCGCACAGGGCTATGGCTACACCTTC
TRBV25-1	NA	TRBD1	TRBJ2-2	CASSSHRTGGDTGELFF	TGTGCCAGCAGTTCCCACCGGACAGGGGGCGACACCGGGGAGCTGTTTTTT
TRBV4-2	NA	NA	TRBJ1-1	CASSLGGVTNTEAFF	TGTGCCAGCAGCCTTGGGGGGGTTACAAACACTGAAGCTTTCTTT
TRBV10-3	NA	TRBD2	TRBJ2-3	CAISGTSGGAGDTQYF	TGTGCCATCAGCGGGACTAGCGGGGGGGCCGGAGATACGCAGTATTTT
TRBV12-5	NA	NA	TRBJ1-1	CASGSITGEAFF	TGTGCTAGTGGCTCGATTACGGGGGAAGCTTTCTTT
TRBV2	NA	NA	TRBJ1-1	CASWGGSEAFF	TGTGCCAGCTGGGGGGGCTCTGAAGCTTTCTTT
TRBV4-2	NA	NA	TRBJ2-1	CASSQYGETGPGQFF	TGTGCCAGCAGCCAATACGGGGAGACAGGACCGGGGCAGTTCTTC
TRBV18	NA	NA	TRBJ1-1	CASSPRPGMDTEAFF	TGTGCCAGCTCACCAAGGCCCGGGATGGACACTGAAGCTTTCTTT
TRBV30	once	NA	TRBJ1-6	CAWAGGRGNSPLHF	TGTGCCTGGGCCGGCGGCAGGGGCAATTCACCCCTCCACTTT
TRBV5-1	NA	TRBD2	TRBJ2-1	CASASGTYNEQFF	TGCGCCAGTGCTAGCGGGACCTACAATGAGCAGTTCTTC
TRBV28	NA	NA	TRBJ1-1	CASSIPGRGDTEAFF	TGTGCCAGCAGTATCCCCGGGAGGGGGGACACTGAAGCTTTCTTT
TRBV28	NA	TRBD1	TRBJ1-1	CASSRQGNTEAFF	TGTGCCAGCAGTAGACAGGGGAACACTGAAGCTTTCTTT
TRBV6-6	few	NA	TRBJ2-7	CASSRGVADLNEQYF	TGTGCCAGCAGCCGCGGGGTCGCCGACCTCAACGAGCAGTACTTC
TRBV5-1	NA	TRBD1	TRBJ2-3	CASSPQRTGTDTQYF	TGCGCCAGCAGCCCCCAAAGGACAGGGACAGATACGCAGTATTTT
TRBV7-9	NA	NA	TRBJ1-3	CASSTGLSGIGNTIYF	TGTGCCAGCAGCACCGGCCTAAGCGGCATTGGAAACACCATATATTTT
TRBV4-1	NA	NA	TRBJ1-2	CASSQGRVPNYGYTF	TGCGCCAGCAGCCAAGGTCGGGTTCCTAACTATGGCTACACCTTC